The 5 T cell receptor beta chains in this list originate from one sample, sequenced in a study of cytomegalovirus exposure and HLA in healthy donors. TCRdb keeps only in-frame clones here, not all; method: immunoSEQ multiplex PCR. The table lists 220,000 or so clones, more than 75% of them singletons. Source material: PBMCs. These receptors all come from a woman aged 18-35 years in good health and CMV-seropositive.

CDR3 DNA: TGTGCCAGCAGCAACAGGGGGCCCTACGAGCAGTACTTC. It yields the protein CASSNRGPYEQYF. This rearrangement joins TRBV28 to TRBJ2-7; 9 bases agree with TRBD1. Germline CDR1 is MDHEN and CDR2 is SYDVKM. The V gene end was trimmed by 6 bases and the J gene end by 2 bases; junction bases not matched to a gene: 2. This CDR3 spans 13 amino acids.

This clone was counted a single time. The chain couples TRBV12-1 to TRBJ2-7; the table's D call TRBD1 went unverified against the DNA. TRBV12-1 corresponds to a pseudogene. This CDR3 region has 18 residues. The CDR3 region is CASTLPPETGRSSYEQYF. Written as DNA, the CDR3 is TGTGCCAGCACCCTACCACCGGAGACAGGCCGAAGCTCCTACGAGCAGTACTTC.

The rearrangement uses TRBV6-5 and TRBJ1-3, with a tentative D call TRBD1 (5 bases). The CDR3 is 13 residues long. CDR1 MNHEY and CDR2 SVGAGI come from the germline V gene. With 4 bases removed from V and 7 bases from J, the gap between germline ends came to 11 bases. CDR3 region: CASSSRGGNTIYF. The CDR3 DNA is TGTGCCAGCAGTTCCCGGGGGGGGAACACCATATATTTT.

The chain links TRBV27 to TRBJ1-1; D is uncertain. Germline V gives CDR1 MNHEY, CDR2 SMNVEV (reference sequence). The CDR3 has 15 amino acids. The germline V and J ends were trimmed by 1 base and 0 bases, with 9 bases remaining between them. The CDR3 DNA reads TGTGCCAGCAGTTTATTCGGGTTCATGAACACTGAAGCTTTCTTT. Its protein is CASSLFGFMNTEAFF.

This chain links TRBV9 with TRBJ2-1, with a possible D match to TRBD2 (6 bases). The germline gives CDR1 SGDLS, CDR2 YYNGEE. The length of the CDR3 is 17 residues. V was cut by 0 bases and J by 3 bases, with 16 bases left in between. CDR3 sequence: CASSVARRGPRYNEQFF. CDR3 bases: TGTGCCAGCAGCGTAGCCCGGAGGGGCCCGCGCTACAATGAGCAGTTCTTC.